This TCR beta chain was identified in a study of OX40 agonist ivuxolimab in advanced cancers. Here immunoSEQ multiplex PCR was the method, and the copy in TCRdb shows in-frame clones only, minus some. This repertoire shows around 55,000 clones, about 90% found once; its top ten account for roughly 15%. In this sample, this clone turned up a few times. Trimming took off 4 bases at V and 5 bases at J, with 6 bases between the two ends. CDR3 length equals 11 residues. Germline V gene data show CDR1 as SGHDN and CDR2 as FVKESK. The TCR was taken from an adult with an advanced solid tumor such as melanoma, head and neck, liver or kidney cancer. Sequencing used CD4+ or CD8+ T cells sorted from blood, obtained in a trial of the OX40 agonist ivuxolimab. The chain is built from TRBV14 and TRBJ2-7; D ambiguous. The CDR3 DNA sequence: TGTGCCAGCAGCCCGAGACACGAGCAGTACTTC. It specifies CASSPRHEQYF.